The rows below give T cell receptor beta chains drawn from one sample of a study of shared clonotypes between healthy human individuals. Measured with immunoSEQ multiplex PCR; TCRdb has only the in-frame clones, and not every one. The sample has about 2 million clones; roughly 94% are singletons. Sequenced material: naive CD4+ T cells sorted from blood. These receptors were obtained from a man younger than 35 in good health. Each CDR3 is given with its conserved first and last residue. A D gene is named only where the DNA matches it firmly. Clone size is shown for a subset of rows, as once, few, many or a class of expanded clone.

j_call: TRBJ2-2
clone_size: -
v_call: TRBV7-9
d_call: TRBD1
cdr3_nt: TGTGCCAGCAGCTTAGCGGCGAGACAGGGCTTCGGGGAGCTGTTTTTT
cdr3_aa: CASSLAARQGFGELFF

j_call: TRBJ1-1
clone_size: once
v_call: TRBV11-2
d_call: -
cdr3_nt: TGTGCCAGCAGCTTAGAGGGGGCGAGCGGAGCTTTCTTT
cdr3_aa: CASSLEGASGAFF

j_call: TRBJ2-5
clone_size: -
v_call: TRBV7-2
d_call: -
cdr3_nt: TGTGCCAGCAGCTTGGGCAGAGGAAAGCAAGAGACCCAGTACTTC
cdr3_aa: CASSLGRGKQETQYF

j_call: TRBJ1-1
clone_size: -
v_call: TRBV25-1
d_call: TRBD1
cdr3_nt: TGTGCCAGCTCCAACACAGGGGCAGCTGAAGCTTTCTTT
cdr3_aa: CASSNTGAAEAFF

j_call: TRBJ2-7
clone_size: -
v_call: TRBV28
d_call: -
cdr3_nt: TGTGCCAGCACTCCAGGGAACGAGCAGTACTTC
cdr3_aa: CASTPGNEQYF

j_call: TRBJ2-7
clone_size: -
v_call: TRBV21-1
d_call: -
cdr3_nt: TGTGCCAGCACCAAAAATTACTCAAGGGCCCTACCCTACGAGCAGTACTTC
cdr3_aa: CASTKNYSRALPYEQYF

j_call: TRBJ1-6
clone_size: once
v_call: TRBV6-5
d_call: -
cdr3_nt: TGTGCCAGCAGTTACTCTCCGGACGCAAATTCACCCCTCCACTTT
cdr3_aa: CASSYSPDANSPLHF

j_call: TRBJ2-3
clone_size: -
v_call: TRBV9
d_call: TRBD2
cdr3_nt: TGTGCCAGCAGTGGGGGACTAGCGGGATCAGATACGCAGTATTTT
cdr3_aa: CASSGGLAGSDTQYF

j_call: TRBJ1-3
clone_size: once
v_call: TRBV7-9
d_call: TRBD1
cdr3_nt: TGTGCCAGCAGCCCTCGGGACAGGGAAAACACCATATATTTT
cdr3_aa: CASSPRDRENTIYF

j_call: TRBJ1-6
clone_size: -
v_call: TRBV10-3
d_call: TRBD1
cdr3_nt: TGTGCCATCACCGGGACAGCTAATGAGCCCCTCCACTTT
cdr3_aa: CAITGTANEPLHF

j_call: TRBJ1-2
clone_size: -
v_call: TRBV6-1
d_call: -
cdr3_nt: TGTGCCAGCTATTCAGGCAAAGCTAACTATGGCTACACCTTC
cdr3_aa: CASYSGKANYGYTF

j_call: TRBJ2-1
clone_size: -
v_call: TRBV7-9
d_call: -
cdr3_nt: TGTGCCAGCGTGGAGTACAATGAGCAGTTCTTC
cdr3_aa: CASVEYNEQFF

j_call: TRBJ1-1
clone_size: -
v_call: TRBV18
d_call: -
cdr3_nt: TGTGCCAGCTCACTCCCCGGACCGTTGAACACTGAAGCTTTCTTT
cdr3_aa: CASSLPGPLNTEAFF

j_call: TRBJ1-6
clone_size: -
v_call: TRBV2
d_call: -
cdr3_nt: TGTGCCAGCAGTGGCGATAACTCACCCCTCCACTTT
cdr3_aa: CASSGDNSPLHF

j_call: TRBJ2-1
clone_size: -
v_call: TRBV6-4
d_call: TRBD1
cdr3_nt: TGTGCCAGCAGTGAGGCCCGGGACAGGGACTACAATGAGCAGTTCTTC
cdr3_aa: CASSEARDRDYNEQFF

j_call: TRBJ1-5
clone_size: -
v_call: TRBV2
d_call: TRBD1
cdr3_nt: TGTGCCAGCACCGGGACAGGGGGCGGGAGCAATCAGCCCCAGCATTTT
cdr3_aa: CASTGTGGGSNQPQHF

j_call: TRBJ2-1
clone_size: -
v_call: TRBV2
d_call: TRBD2
cdr3_nt: TGTGCCAGCACGCCGCCCACTAGCGGGGGGCCGTACAATGAGCAGTTCTTC
cdr3_aa: CASTPPTSGGPYNEQFF

j_call: TRBJ2-7
clone_size: once
v_call: TRBV25-1
d_call: -
cdr3_nt: TGTGCCAGCAGGGAAACGGGATATAGCCACGAGCAGTACTTC
cdr3_aa: CASRETGYSHEQYF